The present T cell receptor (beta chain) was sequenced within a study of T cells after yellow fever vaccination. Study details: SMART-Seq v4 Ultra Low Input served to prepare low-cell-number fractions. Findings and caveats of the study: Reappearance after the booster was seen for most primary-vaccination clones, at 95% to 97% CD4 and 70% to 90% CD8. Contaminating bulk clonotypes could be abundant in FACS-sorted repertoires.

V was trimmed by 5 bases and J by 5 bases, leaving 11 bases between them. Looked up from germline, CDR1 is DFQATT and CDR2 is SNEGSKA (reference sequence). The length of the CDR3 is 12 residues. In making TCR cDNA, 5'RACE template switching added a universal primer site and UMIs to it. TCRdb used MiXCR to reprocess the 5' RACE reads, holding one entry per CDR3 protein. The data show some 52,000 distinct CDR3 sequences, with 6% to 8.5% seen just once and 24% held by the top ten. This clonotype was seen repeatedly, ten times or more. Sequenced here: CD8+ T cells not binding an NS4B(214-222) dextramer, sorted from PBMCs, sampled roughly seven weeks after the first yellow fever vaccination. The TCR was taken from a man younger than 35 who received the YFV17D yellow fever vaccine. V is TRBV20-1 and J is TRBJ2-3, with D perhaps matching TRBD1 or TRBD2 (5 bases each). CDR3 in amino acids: CSAWGWRDTQYF. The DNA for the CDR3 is TGCAGTGCTTGGGGGTGGCGAGATACGCAGTATTTT.